Presented here are 25 T cell receptor beta chains from one specimen sequenced in a study of blood T cell repertoires in COVID-19. Method: immunoSEQ multiplex PCR; TCRdb's copy keeps in-frame clones and lacks some. Of about 360,000 clones listed, roughly 86% are singletons. Specimen: PBMCs or T cells enriched from blood (not recorded which). The receptors were gathered from a woman aged 40 to 49 with acute COVID-19.

This chain links TRBV7-9 with TRBJ1-4; D unclear. The CDR3 is 12 residues long. In germline, CDR1 is SEHNR, CDR2 FQNEAQ (reference sequence). Trimming took 2 bases from V and 6 from J, leaving 4 bases between them. The DNA of the CDR3 is TGTGCCAGCAGCTTATCTTATGAAAAACTGTTTTTT. As protein: CASSLSYEKLFF.

This clone occurred a few times. The chain recombines TRBV24-1 with TRBJ1-1, with 7 bases that match TRBD1. Trimming removed 8 bases from V and 3 bases from J; junction bases left unmatched: 8. Germline CDR1 and CDR2: KGHDR and SFDVKD. This CDR3 is 14 amino acids long. CDR3 nucleotide sequence: TGTGCCACCACTCGAAGGGGGCGGGACACTGAAGCTTTCTTT. Protein: CATTRRGRDTEAFF.

V is TRBV2 and J is TRBJ2-2; TRBD2 matches at 7 bases. CDR1 and CDR2 (germline): SNHLY, FYNNEI. This CDR3 spans 17 amino acids. J gave up 5 bases and V 0 bases, and 9 bases lay outside the gene matches. The CDR3 nucleotides are TGTGCCAGCAGTGAAGCGCCAGCGGGGCTTTGGACCGGGGAGCTGTTTTTT. Translated: CASSEAPAGLWTGELFF. Together with reference TRBV2 and TRBJ2-2, the CDR3 gives the full variable domain: EPEVTQTPSHQVTQMGQEVILRCVPISNHLYFYWYRQILGQKVEFLVSFYNNEISEKSEIFDDQFSVERPDGSNFTLKIRSTKLEDSAMYFCASSEAPAGLWTGELFFGEGSRLTVL.

V usage is TRBV19 and J usage is TRBJ2-7; 7 bases align to TRBD1. Looked up from germline, CDR1 is LNHDA and CDR2 is SQIVND (reference sequence). The junction had 10 bases not matched to a gene; V was cut back by 5 bases and J by 3 bases. The CDR3 spans 15 residues. CDR3 sequence: CASSPRDSPIYEQYF. In DNA form, the CDR3 reads TGTGCCAGTAGTCCCCGGGACAGCCCCATCTACGAGCAGTACTTC.

The rearrangement links TRBV21-1 to TRBJ2-5; the table's D call of TRBD1 was not tested on the DNA. TRBV21-1 is recorded as a pseudogene. This CDR3 comprises 13 residues. The CDR3 DNA is TGTGCCAGCAGCTCACAGGGGGAAGAGACCCAGTACTTC. Protein sequence: CASSSQGEETQYF.

The gene calls are TRBV5-8 and TRBJ1-5; no definite D call. The CDR3 has 15 residues. In germline, CDR1 is SGHTS, CDR2 YDEGEE. V was pared by 5 bases and J by 0 bases, with 12 bases between. CDR3 region: CASSLAYGSNQPQHF. CDR3 DNA: TGTGCCAGCAGTCTTGCGTACGGTAGCAATCAGCCCCAGCATTTT.

The CDR3 coding sequence is TGTGCCAGCAGCCCCCCGTCGTCGACAGTTTCCTACGAGCAGTACTTC. Its translation is CASSPPSSTVSYEQYF. The chain has TRBV3-1 (or the pseudogene TRBV3-2) and TRBJ2-7, with D perhaps TRBD1 (5 bases). This CDR3 contains 16 residues. V was clipped by 4 bases and J by 1 base, with 17 bases between them. CDR1 is LGHDT and CDR2 is YNNKEL in the germline V gene (reference sequence).

The genes are TRBV30 and TRBJ1-3; perhaps TRBD1 as D (6 bases). CDR1 GTSNPN and CDR2 SVGIG come from the germline V gene (reference sequence). Between the trimmed V and J ends, which lost 0 bases and 0 bases, there was a span of 12 bases. This CDR3 is built from 16 residues. CDR3 coding DNA: TGTGCCTGGAGTGTTCAGGGGCCCTACTCTGGAAACACCATATATTTT. Its translation: CAWSVQGPYSGNTIYF.

This rearrangement joins TRBV7-9 to TRBJ2-3; D is undetermined. Trimming took off 3 bases at V and 0 bases at J, with 13 bases between the two ends. This CDR3 contains 16 residues. CDR1 is SEHNR and CDR2 is FQNEAQ in the germline V gene (reference sequence). The CDR3, as DNA: TGTGCCAGCAGCTTCGCCGACTGGTCTAGCACAGATACGCAGTATTTT. The encoded protein is CASSFADWSSTDTQYF. The full variable domain, in which reference TRBV7-9 and TRBJ2-3 provide the parts outside the CDR3, is DTGVSQNPRHKITKRGQNVTFRCDPISEHNRLYWYRQTLGQGPEFLTYFQNEAQLEKSRLLSDRFSAERPKGSFSTLEIQRTEQGDSAMYLCASSFADWSSTDTQYFGPGTRLTVL.

The chain recombines TRBV29-1 with TRBJ2-2, with D possibly matching TRBD1 (5 bases). The V gene's germline CDR1 is SQVTM and CDR2 ANQGSEA. The V gene lost 7 bases and the J gene lost 7 bases, with 16 bases spanning the gap. The CDR3 sequence is 13 residues long. CDR3 residues: CSASSGMDGELFF. CDR3 bases: TGCAGCGCCTCCTCAGGGATGGACGGGGAGCTGTTTTTT.

The chain recombines TRBV19 with TRBJ1-2, with 7 bases lining up with TRBD1. CDR1 and CDR2 from the germline V gene are LNHDA and SQIVND (reference sequence). This CDR3 region has 13 residues. With 5 bases clipped from V and 4 bases from J, the junction kept 4 bases outside the gene matches. The CDR3 coding sequence is TGTGCCAGTAGTCCTGGACAGGCCTATGGCTACACCTTC. This translates into CASSPGQAYGYTF.

J is TRBJ2-7 and V is TRBV7-8; D possibly corresponds to TRBD1 (6 bases). V gave up 3 bases and J gave up 5 bases, with 14 bases separating them. CDR3 length: 14 residues. The V gene's germline CDR1 is SGHVS and CDR2 FQNEAQ. The CDR3 DNA reads TGTGCCAGCAGCTTTAGGGACAAGGGCAACGAGCAGTACTTC. This codes for CASSFRDKGNEQYF.

The chain uses TRBV6-5 and TRBJ1-5; 12 bases agree with TRBD1. The ends lost 8 bases at V and 9 bases at J; junction bases unmatched: 2. Germline V CDR1 and CDR2: MNHEY, SVGAGI. The CDR3 has 12 amino acids. In DNA, the CDR3 is TGTGCCAGCGGGACAGGGGGCGTGCCCCAGCATTTT. It translates to CASGTGGVPQHF.

The chain uses TRBV7-8 and TRBJ2-1; 7 bases agree with TRBD1. After removal of 4 bases from V and 8 bases from J, the junction contained 5 bases not matched to a gene. This CDR3 region has 13 residues. The germline gives CDR1 SGHVS, CDR2 FQNEAQ. CDR3 sequence (DNA): TGTGCCAGCAGCTCCATAGGGACAGATGAGCAGTTCTTC. It yields the protein CASSSIGTDEQFF.

This chain joins TRBV11-2 and TRBJ2-5, with 7 nucleotides matching TRBD1. The germline CDR1 and CDR2 sequences are SGHAT and FQNNGV. Unmatched junction bases numbered 11, after V lost 2 bases and J lost 5 bases. This CDR3 is 16 amino acids long. CDR3 sequence: CASSLMTGRRRETQYF. The CDR3 DNA follows: TGTGCCAGCAGCTTAATGACAGGGCGTCGACGGGAGACCCAGTACTTC.

This chain links TRBV11-2 with TRBJ2-5; 8 nucleotides line up with TRBD1. Per the germline V gene, CDR1 is SGHAT and CDR2 is FQNNGV. Trimming at V came to 0 bases and at J to 4 bases, leaving 4 bases not matched to a gene. The CDR3 sequence is 15 residues long. CDR3 nucleotide sequence: TGTGCCAGCAGCTTAGAGGACAGGGTGAGAGAGACCCAGTACTTC. Its translation is CASSLEDRVRETQYF.

The chain joins TRBV29-1 to TRBJ1-2; D remains ambiguous. This CDR3 contains 13 residues. In germline, CDR1 is SQVTM, CDR2 ANQGSEA. Trimming removed 4 bases from V and 6 bases from J, with 15 bases in between. The CDR3 loop is CSVVPEGLDGYTF. The CDR3 bases are TGCAGCGTTGTGCCTGAGGGCTTGGATGGCTACACCTTC.

The chain is built from TRBV25-1 and TRBJ1-5, with D perhaps TRBD1 (6 bases). The CDR3 consists of 15 residues. CDR1 MGHDK and CDR2 SYGVNS come from the germline V gene. V lost 5 bases and J lost 2, with 13 bases in between. The CDR3 protein is CASSPQGMGNQPQHF. In DNA, the CDR3 is TGTGCCAGCAGTCCACAGGGTATGGGCAATCAGCCCCAGCATTTT.

CDR3 residues: CASSSRAGGNTDTQYF. Here the CDR3 DNA reads TGTGCCAGCAGCTCCCGTGCGGGGGGTAACACAGATACGCAGTATTTT. V usage is TRBV7-2 and J usage is TRBJ2-3; 8 bases line up with TRBD2. V dropped 4 bases and J dropped 2; count of bases not matched to a gene: 8. CDR1 and CDR2 (germline): SGHTA, FQGNSA. The CDR3 has 16 residues.

The V gene is TRBV19, the J gene TRBJ1-6; tentatively, D is TRBD1 (6 bases). Germline assignment: CDR1 LNHDA and CDR2 SQIVND (reference sequence). The V gene lost 6 bases and the J gene lost 12 bases, with 15 bases spanning the gap. The CDR3 has 13 residues. The CDR3 loop reads CASRTTGSGPLHF. The CDR3 bases are TGTGCCAGTAGGACGACAGGTTCGGGACCCCTCCACTTT.

V gene TRBV3-1 (or the pseudogene TRBV3-2) combines with J gene TRBJ2-7, with 8 nucleotides matching TRBD2. V dropped 4 bases and J dropped 0; count of bases not matched to a gene: 8. From germline, CDR1 is LGHDT and CDR2 YNNKEL (reference sequence). This CDR3 spans 16 amino acids. Here the CDR3 DNA reads TGTGCCAGCAGCCTCGATAGCGGGGCAAGCTCCTACGAGCAGTACTTC. Translation gives CASSLDSGASSYEQYF.

The chain couples TRBV27 to TRBJ1-1; 7 bases are shared with TRBD1. CDR1 MNHEY and CDR2 SMNVEV come from the germline V gene (reference sequence). The CDR3 is 13 amino acids. The V segment lost 7 bases and the J segment 5 bases; nucleotides outside the gene matches: 7. The CDR3 nucleotides are TGTGCCAGCACCCCCGGCAGGGGGACTGAAGCTTTCTTT. As protein: CASTPGRGTEAFF.

The chain employs TRBV12-5 and TRBJ1-2; D might be TRBD1 (5 bases). The CDR3 covers 15 residues. The ends were cut back, 2 bases at V and 4 bases at J, with 14 bases in the middle. Germline values: CDR1 LGHNT, CDR2 FRNRAP. CDR3 region: CASGLTAGRSYGYTF. In DNA form, the CDR3 reads TGTGCTAGTGGTTTGACCGCAGGGAGGAGCTATGGCTACACCTTC.

This chain uses TRBV2 with TRBJ2-3, with D perhaps matching TRBD2 (6 bases). V was trimmed by 8 bases and J by 4 bases, leaving 13 bases between them. CDR3 length: 13 residues. CDR1 and CDR2 (germline): SNHLY, FYNNEI. This chain's CDR3 is CASVLRRADTQYF. CDR3 coding DNA: TGTGCCAGCGTCCTGCGGAGGGCAGATACGCAGTATTTT.

The chain has TRBV4-1 and TRBJ1-2; weak D call: TRBD1 (5 bases). The CDR3 is 13 amino acids. V lost 0 bases and J lost 4, with 6 bases in between. Germline-derived CDR1 and CDR2 are MGHRA and YSYEKL. DNA of the CDR3: TGCGCCAGCAGCCAAGAGACAGTCTATGGCTACACCTTC. It is translated as CASSQETVYGYTF.